The T cell receptor (beta chain) described here comes from a study of T cell responses to AZD1222 COVID-19 vaccine. About the study: Analyses pooled second doses at about 4 or about 12 weeks. The study's findings and limits: Among AZD1222 vaccinees, only 5 to 7 were seropositive at baseline. Unmutated regions of variants are reportedly targeted by nearly half of spike-specific TCRs. The study found Spike-specific TCR breadth and depth rose after two AZD1222 doses.

This clone showed up just once. The antigen is unknown. Using immunoSEQ multiplex PCR, the repertoire was profiled, and TCRdb retains in-frame clones only, with some absent. The repertoire has roughly 120,000 clones, approximately 88% of them found once; the top ten carry less than 4%. The input for sequencing was peripheral blood, taken on day 0 of AZD1222 vaccination. This receptor was obtained from an adult in good health.

The CDR3 region is CASSVHGTANEKLFF. The CDR3 region has the DNA TGCGCCAGCAGCGTCCACGGGACAGCTAATGAAAAACTGTTTTTT. V is TRBV5-1 and J is TRBJ1-4, with 7 bases that match TRBD1. The CDR3 is 15 amino acids. After removal of 4 bases from V and 3 bases from J, the junction contained 6 bases not matched to a gene. CDR1 SGHRS and CDR2 YFSETQ come from the germline V gene.